Described below is a single T cell receptor beta chain sequence and its context. The antigen it recognizes is unknown. No much larger clone is present one base from it, and per-base qualities are unavailable. CDR1 and CDR2, per the germline V gene, are MNHEY and SVGAGI. The CDR3 measures 16 amino acids from cysteine to phenylalanine. Only CDR3 DNA is held: 48 bases, read in frame from base 1. V sheds 0 bases and J sheds 6 bases, leaving 15 bases between their ends. The donors were a few dozen Caucasian individuals from Russia, aged 6 to 90 years, who were systemically healthy. Each donor gave roughly 9 milliliters of peripheral blood, drawn into EDTA-treated Vacutainer tubes. Ficoll-Paque density-gradient centrifugation was used to isolate PBMCs, with at least 6.5 million obtained per sample. Trizol reagent was used to extract total RNA from the PBMCs, yielding at least 6 micrograms per sample. The percentages of naive CD45RAhigh/CD27high T cells were determined by flow cytometry on a PBMC aliquot from every donor.

The data are from a study of blood T cells in healthy people across ages (dated by TCRdb to 2013 to 2016). Study-level background: In model experiments, roughly one uniquely barcoded TCR beta cDNA molecule per two T cells was captured by template switching. The study analyzed two additional independent replicas of 1 million unique cDNA reads from the same blood draw for two donors, one aged 18 to 30 and one aged 80 or older. Donors were grouped into four age groups: young (average approximately 15 years), middle-aged (roughly 38), aged (62) and long-lived (approximately 75). Using deep sequencing normalized with unique cDNA molecular identifiers, the study measured how TCR beta repertoire diversity changes with age. To avoid experimental bias, donors of different ages were randomly spread across the sequencing lanes. What the authors observed across the whole study: Compared with the aged group, more naive CD4+ T cells, fewer expanded clones and increased TCR diversity were shown by the long-lived group, suggesting age selection. There was a strong correlation between observed TCR beta diversity and the percentage of naive T cells measured by flow cytometry. Donor CMV infection status was unknown, potentially confounding age-related changes in expanded clonotypes. As age increased, observed TCR beta diversity per million T cells dropped in a roughly linear way, and a significant reduction was already evident by age 40. Because profiling used bulk unsorted PBMCs, naive and antigen-experienced compartments could not be compared conclusively. Estimates of total diversity based on one million sequenced T cells were regarded as lower bounds and as underestimates.

Preparation of the library involved 5' RACE. The sequencing machine was an Illumina HiSeq 2500. A second roughly 7 to 12 cycle PCR used a sample-barcoded 5' primer and a J-beta primer mix. A template-switch 5' adaptor carrying 12 random nucleotides introduced a unique molecular identifier onto each TCR beta cDNA molecule. At least 2.5 million CDR3-containing paired-end reads were obtained from each sample. First-strand cDNA synthesis was performed from all RNA using the Mint cDNA synthesis kit, with priming by a TRBC-specific oligonucleotide. All cDNA was treated with uracil-DNA glycosylase and then went through a first 18-cycle PCR with the universal primers M1SS and BC2_uni_R. The study's own analysis went as follows. For normalization, 1 million high-quality reads, each with a distinct molecular identifier, were randomly selected from each sample. Reads with shared molecular identifiers were discarded instead of being binned into consensus sequences. MiTCR, run with a Q25 quality threshold and the strictest error-elimination algorithm, handled CDR3 identification, clonotype clustering and error correction. A nonparametric unseen species model with Euler transformation was used to estimate a lower bound on total TCR beta diversity. The public reads were run again by TCRdb, first through fastp at Q25 and then through MiXCR, and only productive beta chains were kept. A single entry per CDR3 protein holds the most common genes and DNA from its merged rows. These V and J calls derive from TCRdb rather than the authors' analysis. The sample profile shows roughly 800,000 distinct CDR3 sequences; roughly 60% of them were found once. The ten largest clones take up about 20% of the sample.

The source is a young man in good health. Sequencing was performed on blood. The V gene is TRBV6-5 and the J gene is TRBJ2-1, with TRBD2 perhaps the D gene, on 5 matching bases. The CDR3 amino acid sequence is: CASSYSTGSRGNEQFF. The nucleotides are TGTGCCAGCAGTTACTCGACGGGTTCCCGGGGCAATGAGCAGTTCTTC.